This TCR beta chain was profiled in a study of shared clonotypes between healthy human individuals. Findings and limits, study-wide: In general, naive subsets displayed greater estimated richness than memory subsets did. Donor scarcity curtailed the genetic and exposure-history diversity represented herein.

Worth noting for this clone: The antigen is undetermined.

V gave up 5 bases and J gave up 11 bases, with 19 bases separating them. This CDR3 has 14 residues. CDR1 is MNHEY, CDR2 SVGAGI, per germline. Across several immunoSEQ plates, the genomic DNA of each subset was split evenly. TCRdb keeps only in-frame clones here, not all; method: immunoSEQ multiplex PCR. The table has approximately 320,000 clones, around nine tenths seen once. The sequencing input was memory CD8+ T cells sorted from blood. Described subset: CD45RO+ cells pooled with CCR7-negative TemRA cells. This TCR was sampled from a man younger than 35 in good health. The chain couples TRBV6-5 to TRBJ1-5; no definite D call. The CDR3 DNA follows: TGTGCCAGCAGTCCCGAGGGCCGCTCGATGGCCCAGCATTTT. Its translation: CASSPEGRSMAQHF.